This T cell receptor (beta chain) was found in a study of breast tumors, draining lymph nodes, adjacent tissues. Axillary draining lymph nodes of breast cancer patients supplied the node samples. The table lists this clonotype with many counts. Its antigen is as yet unknown. TCRdb used MiXCR to reprocess the multiplex PCR reads, holding one entry per CDR3 protein. The table has about 230,000 distinct CDR3 sequences, approximately 29% seen once. Overall study findings and caveats: Compared with basal-like, luminal-like tumors shared significantly more repertoire with nontumor tissue. Data only fit, rather than demonstrated, lymph node origin of most tumor T cells. The data were judged consistent with most tumor T cells coming from lymph node and expanding in tumor. Compared with lymph nodes, tumors were less diverse; compared with nontumor tissue, more.

The TCR originated in a female donor with breast cancer. Some clones in this sample may be carry-over from other donors' samples. Sequenced input: axillary lymph node tissue.

The CDR3 reads CAAPGGLGGYTF. The CDR3 DNA follows: TGTGCCGCACCCGGGGGCCTGGGTGGCTACACCTTC. This sequence joins TRBV30 and TRBJ1-2; a weak D match, TRBD1 (6 bases). Trimming removed 8 bases from V and 7 bases from J, with 17 bases in between. The CDR3 sequence is 12 residues long. The germline CDR1 and CDR2 sequences are GTSNPN and SVGIG (reference sequence).